This entry features one TCR beta chain sequence. Its antigen is not known. This CDR3 comprises 13 residues. Germline lookup yields CDR1 LNHNV and CDR2 YYDKDF (reference sequence). Trimming took off 1 base at V and 2 bases at J, with 6 bases between the two ends. Surgery cases with the highest brain T cell transcript signatures were chosen for sequencing. Patients received at least one anti-epileptic drug before surgery. The sample is drawn from a study of brain T cells in children with intractable seizures. Method: immunoSEQ multiplex PCR; TCRdb's copy keeps in-frame clones and lacks some. The sample holds some 64,000 clones, approximately 95% seen once. The study, taken as a whole, reports: Viral specificity was inferred only from CDR3 similarity; HCMV serostatus was unknown.

The receptor's source is a boy in the first two years of life with focal cortical dysplasia and intractable seizures. The sequences come from peripheral blood, collected at surgery. The rearrangement links TRBV15 to TRBJ2-7; possibly TRBD1 or TRBD2 for D (5 bases each). CDR3 sequence reads: CATSRVGAYEQYF. The CDR3 coding sequence is TGTGCCACCAGCAGAGTGGGGGCCTACGAGCAGTACTTC.